This section outlines one T cell receptor beta chain sequence together with its context. The target antigen is unknown. This entry belongs to a study of shared clonotypes between healthy human individuals. Study-wide background: The donor pool was made up of a couple of women and a few men aged 18 to 49. General study results and limits: Some naive CD4 clonotypes, around 4.7%, turned up in common across a handful of donors.

Memory CD4+ cells were the fraction left after CD45RA+ naive selection. Deep-level settings were used for running the assay. Sequencing used immunoSEQ multiplex PCR; TCRdb keeps in-frame clones, though not all of them. This table has fewer than 1.8 million clones, 98% to 99% appearing once. This CDR3 spans 14 amino acids. The V end lost 6 bases, the J end lost 5 bases, and 14 bases lay between the germline ends. Germline-derived CDR1 and CDR2 are MNHNS and SASEGT. This chain links TRBV6-1 with TRBJ2-1; D gene unclear. The sequence was obtained from a man younger than 40 in good health. Sequencing was done on a sample of naive CD4+ T cells sorted from blood. As for subset: CD45RA+ positively selected. CDR3 sequence: CASRLWPLDNEQFF. The CDR3 DNA reads TGTGCCAGCAGATTGTGGCCCCTCGACAATGAGCAGTTCTTC.